The 10 T cell receptor beta chains below come from one sample, sequenced in a study of T cell repertoires in cytomegalovirus infection. Each CDR3 protein is one row after TCRdb ran MiXCR on the reads. The sample yields hundreds of thousands of distinct CDR3 sequences, roughly 24% seen once. The sample taken for sequencing was CD8+ T cells from PBMCs. Receptor source: a human donor in good health (CMV status not recorded). Some clones in this sample may be carry-over from other donors' samples.

The chain joins TRBV29-1 to TRBJ1-2; D not certain. V was cut by 2 bases and J by 6 bases, with 7 bases left in between. CDR1 is SQVTM, CDR2 ANQGSEA, per germline. This CDR3 region has 11 residues. CDR3 loop: CSVELRHGYTF. The CDR3 DNA reads as TGCAGCGTTGAATTGAGGCATGGCTACACCTTC. Full variable domain (missing parts from reference TRBV29-1 and TRBJ1-2): SAVISQKPSRDICQRGTSLTIQCQVDSQVTMMFWYRQQPGQSLTLIATANQGSEATYESGFVIDKFPISRPNLTFSTLTVSNMSPEDSSIYLCSVELRHGYTFGSGTRLTVV.

The chain recombines TRBV20-1 with TRBJ1-6, with 7 bases lining up with TRBD1. This CDR3 contains 16 residues. The V gene's germline CDR1 is DFQATT and CDR2 SNEGSKA (reference sequence). Trimming took 0 bases from V and 7 from J; bases not matched to a gene: 9. The CDR3 DNA sequence: TGCAGTGCTAGAGATTATGGGACAGATTCGAATTCACCCCTCCACTTT. Translating it yields CSARDYGTDSNSPLHF.

The chain combines TRBV28 with TRBJ2-1; a weak D match, TRBD2 (7 bases). The CDR3 is 14 residues long. V was shortened by 7 bases and J by 9 bases, with 19 bases between the two germline ends. The germline CDR1 and CDR2 sequences are MDHEN and SYDVKM. The chain's CDR3 is CASTPWGGAPEQFF. The CDR3 DNA sequence: TGTGCCAGCACCCCGTGGGGGGGGGCGCCTGAGCAGTTCTTC.

Turning to this clonotype: This may stem from a read error, because a much larger clone lies one nucleotide away. No conserved phenylalanine or tryptophan ends this CDR3, so it is likely a read error. The chain couples TRBV12-3 or TRBV12-4 to TRBJ2-1, with D tentatively TRBD1 (6 bases). Trimming left V 5 bases short and J 8 bases short, with 16 bases between. The CDR3 length is 14 residues. CDR3 region: CASSGVGGTDEQFL. CDR3 nucleotide sequence: TGTGCCAGCAGTGGTGTAGGGGGTACGGATGAGCAGTTCTTA.

The CDR3 protein is CASRRTRVSRETQYF. DNA for the CDR3: TGTGCCAGCAGACGTACGAGGGTTTCAAGGGAGACCCAGTACTTC. The rearrangement uses TRBV6-1 and TRBJ2-5; D is possibly TRBD2 (5 bases). The V end was cut by 6 bases, the J end by 5 bases, with 19 bases between. The CDR3 runs to 15 residues. Germline CDR1 and CDR2: MNHNS and SASEGT.

This chain links TRBV4-1 with TRBJ2-1; a weak D match, TRBD1 (5 bases). The germline gives CDR1 MGHRA, CDR2 YSYEKL. Trimming removed 0 bases at V and 8 bases at J, with 11 bases between. The CDR3 has 14 residues. CDR3 sequence reads: CASSQDPDSHEQFF. The CDR3 coding sequence is TGCGCCAGCAGCCAAGACCCAGACAGTCATGAGCAGTTCTTC.

CDR3 coding DNA: TGTGCCAGCGGCCAGCAGGGGGCCGGGAGCACAGATACGCAGTATTTT. Translating it yields CASGQQGAGSTDTQYF. The chain joins TRBV28 to TRBJ2-3; TRBD1 aligns across 8 bases. From germline, CDR1 is MDHEN and CDR2 SYDVKM. This CDR3 region has 16 residues. Unmatched junction bases numbered 10, after V lost 8 bases and J lost 0 bases.

The table lists this clonotype with a few counts. The CDR3 DNA reads TGTGCCAGCTCCCCCGGGGCAACCTACGAGCAGTACGTC. It yields the protein CASSPGATYEQYV. This chain connects TRBV18 to TRBJ2-7; D is tentatively TRBD1 or TRBD2 (5 bases each). V was cut by 6 bases and J by 2 bases, with 11 bases left in between. This CDR3 is built from 13 residues. Germline loops: CDR1 KGHSH, CDR2 LQKENI.

The chain couples TRBV7-6 to TRBJ1-1; possibly TRBD1 for D (6 bases). The CDR3 has 15 residues. The V gene lost 5 bases and the J gene lost 3 bases, with 16 bases spanning the gap. Germline V gene lookup returns CDR1 SGHVS and CDR2 FNYEAQ. CDR3 protein: CASSPKDRGYTEAFF. The CDR3 DNA sequence: TGTGCCAGCAGCCCGAAGGACAGAGGGTACACTGAAGCTTTCTTT.

This clonotype has a single count. The rearrangement uses TRBV10-3 and TRBJ2-1; 7 bases line up with TRBD2. This CDR3 is built from 15 residues. Germline V CDR1 and CDR2: ENHRY, SYGVKD. With 6 bases clipped from V and 8 bases from J, the junction kept 13 bases outside the gene matches. This CDR3 is CAIRTAGDRWDEQFF. In nucleotides, the CDR3 is TGTGCCATCAGGACCGCGGGGGATCGGTGGGATGAGCAGTTCTTC.